This entry is about one T cell receptor (beta chain). Its target is unknown. These data are taken from a study of graft-versus-host responses after intestinal transplantation. Turning to the study itself: Among the recipients, transplants were multivisceral, liver-intestinal, or isolated intestinal.

Method: immunoSEQ multiplex PCR; TCRdb's copy keeps in-frame clones and lacks some. This table holds tens of thousands of clones, 95% found once. This CDR3 has 16 residues. Germline V CDR1 and CDR2: SGDLS, YYNGEE. The junction had 5 bases not matched to a gene; V was cut back by 3 bases and J by 0 bases. The sequences come from unstimulated CD8+ T cells sorted from spleen or lymph node cells, collected before transplant. V is TRBV9 and J is TRBJ2-1; 8 nucleotides line up with TRBD2. This clonotype was sampled from a human donor who was the organ donor for an intestinal transplant. The CDR3 nucleotides are TGTGCCAGCAGCGCGAGCGGGGGAAGCTCCTACAATGAGCAGTTCTTC. It translates to CASSASGGSSYNEQFF.